The 4 T cell receptor beta chains reported below all come from one sample, sequenced in a study of blood T cell repertoires in COVID-19. TCRdb keeps only in-frame clones here, not all; method: immunoSEQ multiplex PCR. This repertoire shows 150,000 to 200,000 clones, around 78% found once; its top ten account for about 2.8%. The sample comprised peripheral blood. The origin of the receptors is a woman aged 80 or over with active or convalescent COVID-19.

This clone was seen at least ten times. This chain joins TRBV27 and TRBJ1-2, with unresolved D. Per the germline V gene, CDR1 is MNHEY and CDR2 is SMNVEV (reference sequence). The CDR3 runs to 14 residues. The germline V and J ends were trimmed by 0 bases and 7 bases, with 12 bases remaining between them. DNA for the CDR3: TGTGCCAGCAGTTTATCCCCCCCTTACGGTGGCTACACCTTC. It codes for CASSLSPPYGGYTF.

This clone was observed a handful of times. The V call is TRBV28, the J call TRBJ2-6; D perhaps matches TRBD2 (5 bases). The CDR3 extends over 15 amino acids. Trimming shortened V by 4 bases and J by 0 bases, and 7 bases separated the two germline ends. CDR1 and CDR2 (germline): MDHEN, SYDVKM. The CDR3 coding sequence is TGTGCCAGCAGTTACGGAGGCTCTGGGGCCAACGTCCTGACTTTC. As protein: CASSYGGSGANVLTF.

V gene TRBV10-2 combines with J gene TRBJ2-4; a weak D match, TRBD2 (6 bases). The CDR3 length is 16 residues. V lost 1 base, J lost 0 bases, and 10 bases lay in between. Germline V lookup: CDR1 WSHSY, CDR2 SAAADI. The CDR3 DNA sequence: TGCGCCAGCAGTGAGTTCGGGGGATTAGCCAAAAACATTCAGTACTTC. Translation: CASSEFGGLAKNIQYF.

The chain is built from TRBV24-1 and TRBJ2-7, with a weak D call TRBD1 (6 bases). Per germline, CDR1 KGHDR and CDR2 SFDVKD. This CDR3 is built from 12 residues. Trimming removed 10 bases from V and 6 bases from J, with 15 bases in between. The CDR3 region is CATARRGGEQYF. DNA for the CDR3: TGTGCCACTGCCAGGAGAGGGGGCGAGCAGTACTTC.